The clone carrying this TCR beta chain was detected a few times. Amplification of TCR alpha and beta CDR3 regions from RNA used iRepertoire nested multiplex PCR. MiXCR was run by TCRdb on the multiplex PCR reads, yielding one entry per CDR3 protein. The sample has some 100,000 distinct CDR3 sequences, less than 30% seen once. These data come from a study of glioma-infiltrating T cells. Trimming left V 1 base short and J 4 bases short, with 16 bases between. This CDR3 is 17 amino acids long. Germline CDR1 is KGHDR and CDR2 is SFDVKD. This receptor was identified in a human donor with low-grade glioma or glioblastoma, undergoing nonglioma brain surgery, or in good health (not recorded which). Input material: glioma tissue, nonneoplastic brain tissue, or PBMCs (not recorded which). J is TRBJ2-1 and V is TRBV24-1, with D maybe TRBD2 (7 bases). The CDR3 reads CATSDLGTGRGYNEQFF. In nucleotides, the CDR3 is TGTGCCACCAGTGATTTAGGAACAGGGAGGGGGTACAATGAGCAGTTCTTC.